Given below is one T cell receptor (beta chain) in context. This sample is drawn from a study of blood T cell repertoires in COVID-19. In the study overall: The study drew acute and convalescent COVID-19 samples from the United States, Italy and Spain. Sources were T cells, B-cell-depleted T cells, or PBMCs; the material itself was cDNA or gDNA.

In the authors' methods: Reference gene primer amplification gave nucleated cell count estimates. Clones were read by immunoSEQ multiplex PCR, and TCRdb kept only the in-frame ones, dropping some. V and J calls and clone size follow that table, whereas D and trimming were derived from the DNA. The repertoire holds 150,000 to 200,000 clones, with roughly 73% as singletons. The CDR3 spans 14 residues. V was trimmed by 7 bases and J by 3 bases, leaving 17 bases between them. Germline V gene lookup returns CDR1 SGHRS and CDR2 YFSETQ. The source is an elderly woman with active or convalescent COVID-19. Sequencing was carried out using peripheral blood. The chain links TRBV5-1 to TRBJ2-7; the D gene is possibly TRBD1 (6 bases). The CDR3 DNA reads TGCGCCAGCCGAACGGCAGGGGATAGCTACGAGCAGTACTTC. Its translation is CASRTAGDSYEQYF. Full variable domain (outside the CDR3, taken from reference TRBV5-1 and TRBJ2-7): KAGVTQTPRYLIKTRGQQVTLSCSPISGHRSVSWYQQTPGQGLQFLFEYFSETQRNKGNFPGRFSGRQFSNSRSEMNVSTLELGDSALYLCASRTAGDSYEQYFGPGTRLTVT.